The sequence of this T cell receptor (beta chain) was determined in a study of cytomegalovirus exposure and HLA in healthy donors. This clone was observed a handful of times. Use of 60 Vbeta and 13 Jbeta primers characterized the PCR. TCRdb keeps only in-frame clones here, not all; method: immunoSEQ multiplex PCR. The sample lists some 130,000 clones, 70% to 80% occurring once. The clonotype comes from a man younger than 40 in good health and CMV-seronegative. Source material: PBMCs.

CDR3 sequence: CASSISTGLSGTQYF. In nucleotides, the CDR3 is TGTGCCAGTAGTATATCGACAGGGCTCTCCGGGACCCAGTACTTC. The chain combines TRBV19 with TRBJ2-5; 7 bases fit TRBD1. This CDR3 is built from 15 residues. With V trimmed by 2 bases and J by 7 bases, 10 bases remained unmatched. CDR1 is LNHDA and CDR2 is SQIVND in the germline V gene (reference sequence).